This T cell receptor beta chain is from a study of T-cell memory formation after mild COVID-19. TCRdb called the 5' RACE reads again in MiXCR, with one record for every CDR3 protein. This table holds fewer than 200,000 distinct CDR3 sequences, 20% to 25% found once. This CDR3 comprises 16 residues. Germline assignment: CDR1 PRHDT and CDR2 FYEKMQ (reference sequence). V was pared by 5 bases and J by 7 bases, with 12 bases of the junction left unmatched. General study points: Researchers found some responding clones in pre-infection memory, a sign that cross-reactive memory joined.

A word on this clonotype: Antigen unknown.

The sample taken for sequencing was PBMCs or a T cell subset sorted from them (not recorded which). The rearrangement links TRBV13 to TRBJ2-3; 10 bases agree with TRBD1. This clonotype was sampled from an adult woman who had mild COVID-19 (a few samples of this study predate the infection). Cell type and time point are not known. CDR3 protein: CASSPRTGGSTNTQYF. For the CDR3, the DNA is TGTGCCAGCAGCCCAAGGACAGGGGGTAGCACGAATACGCAGTATTTT.